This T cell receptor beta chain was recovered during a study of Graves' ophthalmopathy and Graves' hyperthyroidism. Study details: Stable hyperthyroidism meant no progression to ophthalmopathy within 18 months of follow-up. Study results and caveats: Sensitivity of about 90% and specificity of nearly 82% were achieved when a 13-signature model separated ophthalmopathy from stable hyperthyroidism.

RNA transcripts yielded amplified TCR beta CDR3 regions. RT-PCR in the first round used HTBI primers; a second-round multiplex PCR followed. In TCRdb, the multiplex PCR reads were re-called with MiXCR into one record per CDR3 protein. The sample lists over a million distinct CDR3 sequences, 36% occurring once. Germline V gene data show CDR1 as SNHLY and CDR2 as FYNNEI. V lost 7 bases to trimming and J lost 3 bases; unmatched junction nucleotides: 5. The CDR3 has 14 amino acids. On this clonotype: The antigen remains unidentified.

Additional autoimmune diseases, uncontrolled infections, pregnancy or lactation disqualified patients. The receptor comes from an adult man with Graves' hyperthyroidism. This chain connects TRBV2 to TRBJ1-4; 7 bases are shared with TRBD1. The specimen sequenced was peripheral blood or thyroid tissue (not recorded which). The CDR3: CASTPTGANEKLFF. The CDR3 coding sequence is TGTGCCAGCACTCCCACAGGGGCTAATGAAAAACTGTTTTTT.